The rows below give T cell receptor beta chains drawn from one sample of a study of blood T cell repertoires in COVID-19. The assay was immunoSEQ multiplex PCR, and TCRdb's table has in-frame clones only and misses some. The sample has about 110,000 clones, about 85% seen once. The sequenced sample was peripheral blood. Receptors originate from a man aged 40-50 years with acute or convalescent COVID-19. CDR3s include the opening cysteine and the closing phenylalanine or tryptophan. Fields, in order: J gene, V gene, D gene, clone size, CDR3 protein, CDR3 DNA. A D gene is named only where the DNA matches it firmly. Clone size appears in some rows only: once, few, many, or a class for an expanded clone.

j_call: TRBJ1-2; v_call: TRBV7-9; d_call: TRBD1; clone_size: few; cdr3_aa: CASSAQGYGYTF; cdr3_nt: TGTGCCAGCAGCGCACAGGGGTATGGCTACACCTTC
j_call: TRBJ1-4; v_call: TRBV4-3; d_call: -; clone_size: -; cdr3_aa: CASGSRQPDEKLFF; cdr3_nt: TGCGCCAGCGGGTCTAGACAGCCAGATGAAAAACTGTTTTTT
j_call: TRBJ1-4; v_call: TRBV7-2; d_call: -; clone_size: -; cdr3_aa: CASSYQASTNEKLFF; cdr3_nt: TGTGCCAGCAGTTATCAGGCCTCAACTAATGAAAAACTGTTTTTT
j_call: TRBJ1-4; v_call: TRBV7-2; d_call: TRBD1; clone_size: -; cdr3_aa: CASKTGERVNEKLFF; cdr3_nt: TGTGCCAGTAAGACAGGGGAACGGGTTAATGAAAAACTGTTTTTT
j_call: TRBJ1-2; v_call: TRBV18; d_call: TRBD1; clone_size: -; cdr3_aa: CASSLRTGGEYGYTF; cdr3_nt: TGTGCCAGCTCACTTCGGACAGGGGGCGAGTATGGCTACACCTTC
j_call: TRBJ1-3; v_call: TRBV7-9; d_call: -; clone_size: -; cdr3_aa: CASSPQVFSGNTIYF; cdr3_nt: TGTGCCAGCAGCCCACAGGTCTTCTCTGGAAACACCATATATTTT
j_call: TRBJ2-1; v_call: TRBV7-9; d_call: TRBD2; clone_size: -; cdr3_aa: CASSRLAGGRNEQFF; cdr3_nt: TGTGCCAGCAGCCGCCTAGCGGGGGGGCGTAATGAGCAGTTCTTC
j_call: TRBJ2-3; v_call: TRBV4-1; d_call: -; clone_size: -; cdr3_aa: CASSQEKWGGTDTQYF; cdr3_nt: TGCGCCAGCAGCCAAGAAAAGTGGGGGGGCACAGATACGCAGTATTTT
j_call: TRBJ2-5; v_call: TRBV5-4; d_call: TRBD2; clone_size: -; cdr3_aa: CASSPTSGGAIETQYF; cdr3_nt: TGTGCCAGCAGCCCGACTAGCGGGGGGGCCATTGAGACCCAGTACTTC
j_call: TRBJ1-1; v_call: TRBV4-3; d_call: -; clone_size: -; cdr3_aa: CASSQTGNTEAFF; cdr3_nt: TGCGCCAGCAGCCAGACAGGGAACACTGAAGCTTTCTTT
j_call: TRBJ2-1; v_call: TRBV12-3/TRBV12-4; d_call: TRBD2; clone_size: -; cdr3_aa: CATAGGNYNEQFF; cdr3_nt: TGTGCCACCGCCGGGGGGAACTACAATGAGCAGTTCTTC
j_call: TRBJ2-1; v_call: TRBV18; d_call: TRBD1; clone_size: -; cdr3_aa: CASSPRIGTVYNEQFF; cdr3_nt: TGTGCCAGCTCACCAAGAATCGGGACAGTATACAATGAGCAGTTCTTC
j_call: TRBJ1-2; v_call: TRBV19; d_call: -; clone_size: -; cdr3_aa: CASTTDSPPWGYTF; cdr3_nt: TGTGCCAGTACTACGGACAGTCCGCCCTGGGGCTACACCTTC
j_call: TRBJ1-1; v_call: TRBV6-5; d_call: TRBD1; clone_size: -; cdr3_aa: CASRRGDRGNTEAFF; cdr3_nt: TGTGCCAGCAGAAGGGGAGACAGGGGCAACACTGAAGCTTTCTTT
j_call: TRBJ1-2; v_call: TRBV6-6; d_call: TRBD1; clone_size: -; cdr3_aa: CASSPPGQAYGYTF; cdr3_nt: TGTGCCAGCAGCCCTCCGGGACAGGCCTATGGCTACACCTTC
j_call: TRBJ1-6; v_call: TRBV11-1; d_call: TRBD1; clone_size: -; cdr3_aa: CASSFGQVLNSPLHF; cdr3_nt: TGTGCCAGCAGCTTTGGACAGGTTCTAAATTCACCCCTCCACTTT
j_call: TRBJ2-7; v_call: TRBV7-3; d_call: -; clone_size: -; cdr3_aa: CASSFSGDSYEQYF; cdr3_nt: TGTGCCAGCAGCTTTTCCGGGGACTCCTACGAGCAGTACTTC
j_call: TRBJ2-5; v_call: TRBV7-2; d_call: -; clone_size: -; cdr3_aa: CASSLGHGETQYF; cdr3_nt: TGTGCCAGCAGCTTAGGACACGGAGAGACCCAGTACTTC
j_call: TRBJ1-1; v_call: TRBV6-6; d_call: TRBD1; clone_size: -; cdr3_aa: CASSYTGQGAEAFF; cdr3_nt: TGTGCCAGCAGTTACACAGGACAGGGCGCTGAAGCTTTCTTT
j_call: TRBJ2-3; v_call: TRBV19; d_call: -; clone_size: few; cdr3_aa: CASSIGPQDTQYF; cdr3_nt: TGTGCCAGTAGTATAGGGCCCCAAGATACGCAGTATTTT
j_call: TRBJ2-1; v_call: TRBV6-2/TRBV6-3; d_call: TRBD2; clone_size: -; cdr3_aa: CASSTHLAGAYNEQFF; cdr3_nt: TGTGCCAGCAGTACGCACCTAGCGGGAGCTTACAATGAGCAGTTCTTC
j_call: TRBJ1-4; v_call: TRBV9; d_call: -; clone_size: once; cdr3_aa: CASSVAPRSNEKLFF; cdr3_nt: TGTGCCAGCAGCGTAGCTCCCAGGTCTAATGAAAAACTGTTTTTT
j_call: TRBJ2-3; v_call: TRBV5-5; d_call: TRBD1; clone_size: many; cdr3_aa: CASSFGTGGADTQYF; cdr3_nt: TGTGCCAGCAGCTTTGGGACAGGGGGGGCAGATACGCAGTATTTT
j_call: TRBJ2-1; v_call: TRBV10-2; d_call: TRBD2; clone_size: -; cdr3_aa: CASAKLAGGGGIPYNEQFF; cdr3_nt: TGCGCCAGCGCCAAACTAGCGGGGGGGGGCGGAATCCCCTACAATGAGCAGTTCTTC
j_call: TRBJ2-7; v_call: TRBV6-2/TRBV6-3; d_call: TRBD2; clone_size: -; cdr3_aa: CASSWLKASGAYEQYF; cdr3_nt: TGTGCCAGCAGTTGGCTCAAGGCTAGCGGGGCGTACGAGCAGTACTTC
j_call: TRBJ2-1; v_call: TRBV27; d_call: -; clone_size: -; cdr3_aa: CASTLGVGAHNEQFF; cdr3_nt: TGTGCCAGCACCTTAGGGGTTGGGGCCCACAATGAGCAGTTCTTC
j_call: TRBJ2-5; v_call: TRBV7-3; d_call: TRBD2; clone_size: -; cdr3_aa: CASSLTSAGGGETQYF; cdr3_nt: TGTGCCAGCAGCTTAACGTCCGCGGGAGGAGGCGAGACCCAGTACTTC